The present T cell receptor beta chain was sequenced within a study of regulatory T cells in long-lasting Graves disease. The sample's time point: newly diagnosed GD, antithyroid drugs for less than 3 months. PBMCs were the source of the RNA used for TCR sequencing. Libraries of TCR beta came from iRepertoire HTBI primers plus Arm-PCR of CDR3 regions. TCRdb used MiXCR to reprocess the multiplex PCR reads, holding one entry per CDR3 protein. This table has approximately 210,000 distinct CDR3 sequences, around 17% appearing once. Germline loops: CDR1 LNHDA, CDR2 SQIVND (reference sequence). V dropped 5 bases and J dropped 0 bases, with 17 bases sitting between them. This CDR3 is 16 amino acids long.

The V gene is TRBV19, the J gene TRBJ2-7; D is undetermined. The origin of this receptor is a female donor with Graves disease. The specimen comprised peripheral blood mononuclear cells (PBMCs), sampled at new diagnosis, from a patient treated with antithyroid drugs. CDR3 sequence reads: CASSPRTAVSSYEQYF. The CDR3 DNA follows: TGTGCCAGTAGTCCCCGGACGGCGGTAAGCTCCTACGAGCAGTACTTC.